The 23 T cell receptor beta chains reported below all come from one sample, sequenced in a study of early T cells in non-severe SARS-CoV-2 infection. TCRdb fed the 5' RACE reads into MiXCR, producing one record per CDR3 protein. The data hold roughly 110,000 distinct CDR3 sequences, with more than 9.5% observed a single time. Sample: whole blood. The receptors shown here come from an adult who was a healthcare worker with PCR-confirmed SARS-CoV-2 infection or an uninfected control (not recorded which).

This chain joins TRBV28 and TRBJ2-3, with D possibly being TRBD1 or TRBD2 (5 bases each). V was shortened by 1 base and J by 3 bases, with 17 bases between the two germline ends. The CDR3 is 17 residues long. The V gene's germline CDR1 is MDHEN and CDR2 SYDVKM. The CDR3 DNA follows: TGTGCCAGCAGTTTATTTAGCCAGGGAGTACATACAGATACGCAGTATTTT. Its translation: CASSLFSQGVHTDTQYF.

The chain carries TRBV24-1 and TRBJ2-3; either TRBD1 or TRBD2 may supply D (6 bases each). The CDR3 covers 16 residues. CDR1 KGHDR and CDR2 SFDVKD come from the germline V gene. V gave up 7 bases and J gave up 1 base, with 17 bases separating them. CDR3 sequence reads: CATSESGALRTDTQYF. In nucleotides, the CDR3 is TGTGCCACCAGCGAGTCGGGGGCCCTCCGCACAGATACGCAGTATTTT.

This clonotype showed up many times. This rearrangement joins TRBV28 to TRBJ2-5; 12 nucleotides agree with TRBD2. Germline V gene sequence: CDR1 MDHEN, CDR2 SYDVKM. The ends lost 6 bases at V and 4 bases at J; junction bases unmatched: 15. The CDR3 consists of 18 residues. The DNA of the CDR3 is TGTGCCAGCAGCTCCCCTCGTCTAGCGGGAGGGCCGGGAGAGACCCAGTACTTC. It codes for CASSSPRLAGGPGETQYF.

The J gene is TRBJ2-3, the V gene TRBV15; D gene uncertain. Germline CDR1 is LNHNV and CDR2 is YYDKDF (reference sequence). V lost 0 bases to trimming and J lost 3 bases, with 4 bases between them. The CDR3 consists of 13 residues. CDR3 sequence (DNA): TGTGCCACCAGCAGAGACAGGACAGATACGCAGTATTTT. It is translated as CATSRDRTDTQYF. The entire variable domain, with the rest obtained from reference TRBV15 and TRBJ2-3, is as follows: DAMVIQNPRYQVTQFGKPVTLSCSQTLNHNVMYWYQQKSSQAPKLLFHYYDKDFNNEADTPDNFQSRRPNTSFCFLDIRSPGLGDTAMYLCATSRDRTDTQYFGPGTRLTVL.

This clonotype occurred a few times. The rearrangement joins TRBV20-1 to TRBJ2-1; unclear D gene. CDR1 is DFQATT and CDR2 is SNEGSKA in the germline V gene (reference sequence). Between the trimmed V and J ends, which lost 4 bases and 9 bases, there was a span of 10 bases. The CDR3 has 11 residues. This chain's CDR3 is CSAMFPVEQFF. The DNA for the CDR3 is TGCAGTGCTATGTTTCCCGTTGAGCAGTTCTTC.

This clonotype was observed many times. The V call is TRBV5-1, the J call TRBJ2-7; no reliable D call. The CDR3 sequence is 11 residues long. Trimming shortened V by 4 bases and J by 3 bases, and 5 bases separated the two germline ends. In germline, CDR1 is SGHRS, CDR2 YFSETQ. CDR3 sequence reads: CASSGNYEQYF. The CDR3, as DNA: TGCGCCAGCAGCGGGAACTACGAGCAGTACTTC.

This clonotype was detected many times. The chain employs TRBV10-2 and TRBJ1-5; weak D call: TRBD1 (5 bases). The CDR3 consists of 13 residues. Germline CDR1 WSHSY, CDR2 SAAADI. V lost 8 bases and J 7 bases, leaving 15 bases between the germline ends. The CDR3 bases are TGCGCCAGCGTTGGACACCCAGGGCAGCCCCAGCATTTT. Residues: CASVGHPGQPQHF.

This clonotype was seen a few times. The rearrangement uses TRBV27 and TRBJ2-3; D remains unclear. The V and J ends lost 11 bases and 10 bases respectively, with 16 bases between them. Germline V CDR1 and CDR2: MNHEY, SMNVEV (reference sequence). The CDR3 has 11 residues. CDR3 DNA: TGTGCCGCCGGGTCTCCTCCGGCGCAGTATTTT. It encodes CAAGSPPAQYF.

In its sample, this clonotype was seen a few times. The chain couples TRBV20-1 to TRBJ1-1, with D tentatively TRBD1 (6 bases). Trimming cost V 1 base and J 3 bases, with 12 bases left between them. Germline CDR1 reads DFQATT; CDR2 reads SNEGSKA (reference sequence). There are 14 residues in the CDR3. This CDR3 is CSARAGTSDTEAFF. DNA of the CDR3: TGCAGTGCTAGAGCGGGGACATCGGACACTGAAGCTTTCTTT.

This clonotype was counted ten times or more. The CDR3 nucleotides are TGTGCCAGCAGTTCCCCCTTCGGTTCGCAGATGAACACTGAAGCTTTCTTT. Translated: CASSSPFGSQMNTEAFF. This sequence joins TRBV28 and TRBJ1-1; no clear D gene. This CDR3 has 17 residues. Trimming shortened V by 4 bases and J by 0 bases, and 18 bases separated the two germline ends. Germline V gene data show CDR1 as MDHEN and CDR2 as SYDVKM.

Ten or more counts support this clonotype. The V call is TRBV30, the J call TRBJ2-6; 9 bases line up with TRBD1. This CDR3 region has 16 residues. J was trimmed by 0 bases and V by 8 bases; bases with no gene match: 8. The V gene's germline CDR1 is GTSNPN and CDR2 SVGIG (reference sequence). The CDR3 protein is CAAWTGEGSGANVLTF. CDR3 DNA: TGTGCCGCCTGGACAGGGGAGGGCTCTGGGGCCAACGTCCTGACTTTC.

This clonotype was counted at least ten times. The chain links TRBV10-2 to TRBJ2-2; D is perhaps TRBD1 (5 bases). This CDR3 has 14 residues. Germline CDR1 is WSHSY and CDR2 is SAAADI. V was pared by 2 bases and J by 5 bases, with 9 bases between. CDR3 region: CASSEQGPTGELFF. CDR3 DNA: TGCGCCAGCAGTGAGCAGGGCCCTACCGGGGAGCTGTTTTTT.

This clonotype has a count of ten or more. V usage is TRBV5-1 and J usage is TRBJ2-5, with 7 nucleotides matching TRBD1. Germline V gene data show CDR1 as SGHRS and CDR2 as YFSETQ. The CDR3 sequence is 13 residues long. V lost 7 bases and J lost 3; bases outside the gene matches: 6. The CDR3 nucleotides are TGCGCCAGCTCCGAGGGGGCAGAAGAGACCCAGTACTTC. It translates to CASSEGAEETQYF.

Of note for this clonotype: Just one base apart from a much larger clone, this may be a read error. The chain uses TRBV7-9 and TRBJ1-1; maybe TRBD1 (5 bases). The V gene lost 7 bases and the J gene lost 7 bases, with 13 bases spanning the gap. Germline V gives CDR1 SEHNR, CDR2 FQNEAQ (reference sequence). The CDR3 runs 12 residues. In nucleotides, the CDR3 is TGTGCCAGCAACTCACGGGACCTTGAAGCTTTCTTT. Its protein is CASNSRDLEAFF.

A few counts support this clonotype. The genes are TRBV5-1 and TRBJ2-5, with D perhaps matching TRBD2 (6 bases). Germline CDR1 and CDR2: SGHRS and YFSETQ. This CDR3 has 13 amino acids. V was pared by 0 bases and J by 5 bases, with 8 bases between. CDR3 DNA: TGCGCCAGCAGCTTGGCCCGGGAGGAGACCCAGTACTTC. It yields the protein CASSLAREETQYF. The full variable domain, its missing parts supplied by reference TRBV5-1 and TRBJ2-5, is KAGVTQTPRYLIKTRGQQVTLSCSPISGHRSVSWYQQTPGQGLQFLFEYFSETQRNKGNFPGRFSGRQFSNSRSEMNVSTLELGDSALYLCASSLAREETQYFGPGTRLLVL.

This clonotype has a handful of counts. The chain uses TRBV19 and TRBJ2-7; tentatively, D is TRBD2 (5 bases). V gave up 4 bases and J gave up 3 bases, with 13 bases separating them. This CDR3 is built from 14 residues. CDR1 and CDR2 from the germline V gene are LNHDA and SQIVND (reference sequence). CDR3 bases: TGTGCCAGTAGTACACAACGGACTGGCTACGAGCAGTACTTC. It translates to CASSTQRTGYEQYF.

This clonotype was seen many times. The J gene is TRBJ1-3, the V gene TRBV9, with D possibly matching TRBD1 (6 bases). The CDR3 runs 15 residues. Germline V CDR1 and CDR2: SGDLS, YYNGEE. V was shortened by 6 bases and J by 4 bases, with 17 bases between the two germline ends. CDR3 sequence: CASTPLRGHGNTIYF. CDR3 nucleotides: TGTGCCAGCACACCACTGCGGGGACACGGAAACACCATATATTTT.

The V call is TRBV3-1, the J call TRBJ2-1, with D tentatively TRBD1 (5 bases). This CDR3 is built from 13 residues. Germline values: CDR1 LGHDT, CDR2 YNNKEL (reference sequence). V gave up 5 bases and J gave up 8 bases, with 13 bases separating them. The CDR3 region has the DNA TGTGCCAGCAGCATGAACCAGGGATATGAGCAGTTCTTC. Translating gives CASSMNQGYEQFF.

The rearrangement links TRBV12-3 or TRBV12-4 to TRBJ2-5; D is unclear. V was trimmed by 7 bases and J by 5 bases, leaving 17 bases between them. CDR3 size: 14 residues. In DNA, the CDR3 is TGTGCCAGCACCCCGAGAAAATCCGGGGAGACCCAGTACTTC. It is translated as CASTPRKSGETQYF.

This clonotype came up many times. A read error may produce the germline difference seen at one junction end. The CDR3 DNA sequence: TGTGTCAGCAGCGTAGGCGGGTGGCGCACAGATACGCAGTATTTT. It specifies CVSSVGGWRTDTQYF. The chain recombines TRBV9 with TRBJ2-3; D may be TRBD2 (5 bases). Germline CDR1 is SGDLS and CDR2 is YYNGEE. This CDR3 has 15 amino acids.

This clonotype appeared many times. The genes are TRBV12-3 or TRBV12-4 and TRBJ1-3; D uncertain. The ends were cut back, 5 bases at V and 1 base at J, with 15 bases in the middle. CDR3 length: 16 amino acids. CDR3 sequence: CASSLLTGISGNTIYF. The CDR3 bases are TGTGCCAGCAGTCTCCTGACGGGAATTTCTGGAAACACCATATATTTT.

In this sample, this clonotype turned up many times. This chain's CDR3 is CASSIDLSPPRPQHF. CDR3 nucleotide sequence: TGTGCCAGTAGTATAGATCTATCCCCCCCGCGGCCCCAGCATTTT. The chain couples TRBV19 to TRBJ1-5; D is unresolved. The CDR3 spans 15 residues. Germline V CDR1 and CDR2: LNHDA, SQIVND (reference sequence). Trimming cost V 0 bases and J 9 bases, with 15 bases left between them.

V gene TRBV28 combines with J gene TRBJ1-2; D is ambiguous. V lost 6 bases to trimming and J lost 6 bases, with 8 bases between them. The CDR3 has 11 amino acids. Germline values: CDR1 MDHEN, CDR2 SYDVKM. CDR3 DNA sequence: TGTGCCAGCAGCTTGAGGAATGGCTACACCTTC. This codes for CASSLRNGYTF.